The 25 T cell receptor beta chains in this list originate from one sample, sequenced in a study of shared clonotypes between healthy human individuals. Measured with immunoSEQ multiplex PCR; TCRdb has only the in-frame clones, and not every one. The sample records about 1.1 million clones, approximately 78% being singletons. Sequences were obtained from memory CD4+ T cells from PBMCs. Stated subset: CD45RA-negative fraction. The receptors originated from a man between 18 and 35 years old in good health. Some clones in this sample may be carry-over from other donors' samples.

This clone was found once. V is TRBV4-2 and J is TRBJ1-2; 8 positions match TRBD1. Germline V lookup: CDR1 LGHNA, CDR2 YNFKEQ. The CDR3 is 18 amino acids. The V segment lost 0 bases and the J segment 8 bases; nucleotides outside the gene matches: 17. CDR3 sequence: CASSQDLDRGVALAGYTF. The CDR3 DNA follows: TGTGCCAGCAGCCAAGATTTAGACAGGGGAGTTGCCTTGGCGGGCTACACCTTC.

CDR3 protein: CASSFYSEQYF. In DNA form, the CDR3 reads TGTGCCAGCAGCTTTTATTCCGAGCAGTACTTC. This sequence joins TRBV7-8 and TRBJ2-7; no firm D call. Trimming cost V 3 bases and J 6 bases, with 6 bases left between them. Germline values: CDR1 SGHVS, CDR2 FQNEAQ. The CDR3 is made up of 11 amino acids.

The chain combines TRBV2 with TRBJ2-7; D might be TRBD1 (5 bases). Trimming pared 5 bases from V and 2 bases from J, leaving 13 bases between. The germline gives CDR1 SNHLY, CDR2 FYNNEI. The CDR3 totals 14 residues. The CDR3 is CASSKSTVTYEQYF. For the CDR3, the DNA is TGTGCCAGCAGTAAATCGACAGTCACCTACGAGCAGTACTTC.

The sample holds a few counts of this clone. The CDR3 coding sequence is TGCGCCAGCAGCTTCGGGGCGTCTGGAAACACCATATATTTT. It codes for CASSFGASGNTIYF. The rearrangement links TRBV5-1 to TRBJ1-3, with a weak D call TRBD1 (5 bases). This CDR3 spans 14 amino acids. Trimming took off 2 bases at V and 1 base at J, with 7 bases between the two ends. Germline CDR1 reads SGHRS; CDR2 reads YFSETQ.

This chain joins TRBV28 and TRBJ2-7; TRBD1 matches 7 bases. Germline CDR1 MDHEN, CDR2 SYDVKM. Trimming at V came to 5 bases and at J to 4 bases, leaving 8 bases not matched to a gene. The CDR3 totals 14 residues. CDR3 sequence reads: CASSPTGVGYEQYF. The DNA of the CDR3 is TGTGCCAGCAGTCCCACAGGGGTAGGGTACGAGCAGTACTTC.

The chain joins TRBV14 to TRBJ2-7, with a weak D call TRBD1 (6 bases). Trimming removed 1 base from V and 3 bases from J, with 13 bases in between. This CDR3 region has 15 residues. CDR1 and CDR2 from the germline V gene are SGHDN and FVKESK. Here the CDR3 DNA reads TGTGCCAGCAGCCAAGGGAGAACAGGGCTCTACGAGCAGTACTTC. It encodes CASSQGRTGLYEQYF. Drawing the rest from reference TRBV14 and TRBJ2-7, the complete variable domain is EAGVTQFPSHSVIEKGQTVTLRCDPISGHDNLYWYRRVMGKEIKFLLHFVKESKQDESGMPNNRFLAERTGGTYSTLKVQPAELEDSGVYFCASSQGRTGLYEQYFGPGTRLTVT.

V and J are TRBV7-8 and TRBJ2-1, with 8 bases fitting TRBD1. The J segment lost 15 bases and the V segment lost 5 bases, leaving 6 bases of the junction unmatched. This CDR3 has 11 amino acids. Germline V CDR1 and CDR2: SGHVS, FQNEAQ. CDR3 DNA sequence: TGTGCCAGCAGCCAGGGGGCTTGGCCGTTCTTC. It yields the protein CASSQGAWPFF. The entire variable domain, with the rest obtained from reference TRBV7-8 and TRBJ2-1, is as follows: GAGVSQSPRYKVAKRGQDVALRCDPISGHVSLFWYQQALGQGPEFLTYFQNEAQLDKSGLPSDRFFAERPEGSVSTLKIQRTQQEDSAVYLCASSQGAWPFFGPGTRLTVL.

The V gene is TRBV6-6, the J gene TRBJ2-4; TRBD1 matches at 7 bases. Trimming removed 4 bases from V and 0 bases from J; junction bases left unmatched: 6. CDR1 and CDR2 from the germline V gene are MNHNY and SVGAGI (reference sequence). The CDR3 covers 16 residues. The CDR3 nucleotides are TGTGCCAGCAGTTCCCGGACAGGACTAGCCAAAAACATTCAGTACTTC. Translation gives CASSSRTGLAKNIQYF.

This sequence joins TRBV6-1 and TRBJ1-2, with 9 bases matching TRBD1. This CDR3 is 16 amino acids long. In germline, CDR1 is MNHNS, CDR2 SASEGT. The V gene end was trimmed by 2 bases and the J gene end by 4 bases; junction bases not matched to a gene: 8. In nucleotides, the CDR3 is TGTGCCAGCAGTGAAACTGGTACAGGGGGCATCTATGGCTACACCTTC. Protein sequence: CASSETGTGGIYGYTF.

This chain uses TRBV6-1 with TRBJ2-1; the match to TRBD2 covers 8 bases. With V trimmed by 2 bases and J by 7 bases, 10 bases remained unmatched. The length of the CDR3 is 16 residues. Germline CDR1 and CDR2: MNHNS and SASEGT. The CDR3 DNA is TGTGCCAGCAGTGAATACCGGCGGGAGGCTGGGAATGAGCAGTTCTTC. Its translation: CASSEYRREAGNEQFF.

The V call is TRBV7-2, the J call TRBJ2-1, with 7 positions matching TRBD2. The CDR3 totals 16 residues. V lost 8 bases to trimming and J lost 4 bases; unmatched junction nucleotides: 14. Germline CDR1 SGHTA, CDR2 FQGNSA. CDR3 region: CASVNGGGSRYNEQFF. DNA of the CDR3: TGTGCCAGCGTTAATGGTGGCGGGAGTAGGTACAATGAGCAGTTCTTC.

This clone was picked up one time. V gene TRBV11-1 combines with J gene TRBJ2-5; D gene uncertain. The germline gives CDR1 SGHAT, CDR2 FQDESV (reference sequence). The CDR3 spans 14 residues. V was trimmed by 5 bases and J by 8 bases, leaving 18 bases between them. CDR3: CASSLHGPGETQYF. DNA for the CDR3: TGTGCCAGCAGCCTTCATGGCCCGGGTGAAACCCAGTACTTC.

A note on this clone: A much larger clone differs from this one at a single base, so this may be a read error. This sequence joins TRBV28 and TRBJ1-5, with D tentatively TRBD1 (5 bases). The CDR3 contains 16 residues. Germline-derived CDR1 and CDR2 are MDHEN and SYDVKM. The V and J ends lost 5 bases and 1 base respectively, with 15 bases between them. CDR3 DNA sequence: TGTGCCAGCAGTCGGTCTATAGGGGTCAGCAATCAGCCCCAGCATTTT. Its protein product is CASSRSIGVSNQPQHF. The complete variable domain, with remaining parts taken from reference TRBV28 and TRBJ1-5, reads DVKVTQSSRYLVKRTGEKVFLECVQDMDHENMFWYRQDPGLGLRLIYFSYDVKMKEKGDIPEGYSVSREKKERFSLILESASTNQTSMYLCASSRSIGVSNQPQHFGDGTRLSIL.

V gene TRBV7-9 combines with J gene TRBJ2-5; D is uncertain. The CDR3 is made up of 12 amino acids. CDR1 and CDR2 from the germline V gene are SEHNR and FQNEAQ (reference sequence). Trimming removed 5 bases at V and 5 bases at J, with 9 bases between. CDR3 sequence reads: CASSLYVETQYF. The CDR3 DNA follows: TGTGCCAGCAGCCTCTACGTGGAGACCCAGTACTTC.

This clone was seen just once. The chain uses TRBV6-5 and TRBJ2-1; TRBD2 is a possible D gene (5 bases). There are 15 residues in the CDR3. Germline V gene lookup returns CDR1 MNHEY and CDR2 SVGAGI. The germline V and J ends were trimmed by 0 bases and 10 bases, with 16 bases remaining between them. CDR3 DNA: TGTGCCAGCAGTTACTCGGGAGACGACGACCGGGAGCAGTTCTTC. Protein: CASSYSGDDDREQFF.

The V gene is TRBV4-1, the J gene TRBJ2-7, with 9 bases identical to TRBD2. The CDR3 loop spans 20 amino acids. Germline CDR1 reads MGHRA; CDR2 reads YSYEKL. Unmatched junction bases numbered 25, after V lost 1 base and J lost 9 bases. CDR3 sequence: CASSQVKGLAGIRLYSGQYF. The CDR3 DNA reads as TGCGCCAGCAGCCAAGTTAAAGGCCTAGCGGGAATCCGCCTCTACTCCGGGCAGTACTTC.

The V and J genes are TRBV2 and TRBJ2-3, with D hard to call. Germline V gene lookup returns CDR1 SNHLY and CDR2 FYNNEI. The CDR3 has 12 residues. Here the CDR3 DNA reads TGTACCTGTGCTTTATACGCAGATACGCAGTATTTT. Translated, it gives CTCALYADTQYF.

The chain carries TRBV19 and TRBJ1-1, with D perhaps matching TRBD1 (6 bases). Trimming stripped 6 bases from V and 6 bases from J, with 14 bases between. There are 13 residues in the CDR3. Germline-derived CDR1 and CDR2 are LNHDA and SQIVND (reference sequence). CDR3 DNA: TGTGCCAGTAGCAATACAGGGCTCTCTGAAGCTTTCTTT. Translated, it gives CASSNTGLSEAFF.

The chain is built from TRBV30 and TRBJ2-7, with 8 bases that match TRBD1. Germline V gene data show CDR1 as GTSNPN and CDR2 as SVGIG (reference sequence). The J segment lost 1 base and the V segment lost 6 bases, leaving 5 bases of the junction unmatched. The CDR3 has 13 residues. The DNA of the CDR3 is TGTGCCTGCCTGACAGGGGCTTCCTACGAGCAGTACTTC. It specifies CACLTGASYEQYF.

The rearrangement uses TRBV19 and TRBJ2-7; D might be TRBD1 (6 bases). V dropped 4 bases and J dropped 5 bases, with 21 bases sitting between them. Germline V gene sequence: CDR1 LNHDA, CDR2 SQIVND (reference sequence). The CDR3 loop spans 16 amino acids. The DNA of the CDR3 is TGTGCCAGTAGTAGGGGGCCCGGACTTCGCGAGAACGAGCAGTACTTC. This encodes CASSRGPGLRENEQYF.

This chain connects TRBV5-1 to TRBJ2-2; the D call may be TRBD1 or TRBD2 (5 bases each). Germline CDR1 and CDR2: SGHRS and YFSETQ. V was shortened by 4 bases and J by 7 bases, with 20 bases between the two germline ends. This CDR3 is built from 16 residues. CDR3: CASSHPGGTTNGELFF. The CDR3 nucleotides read TGCGCCAGCAGCCACCCTGGTGGGACCACGAACGGGGAGCTGTTTTTT.

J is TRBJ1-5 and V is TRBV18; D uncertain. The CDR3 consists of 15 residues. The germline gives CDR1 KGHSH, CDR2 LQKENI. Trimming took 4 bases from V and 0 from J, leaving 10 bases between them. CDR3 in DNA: TGTGCCAGCTCACGAAAAGCGGATAGCAATCAGCCCCAGCATTTT. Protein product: CASSRKADSNQPQHF.

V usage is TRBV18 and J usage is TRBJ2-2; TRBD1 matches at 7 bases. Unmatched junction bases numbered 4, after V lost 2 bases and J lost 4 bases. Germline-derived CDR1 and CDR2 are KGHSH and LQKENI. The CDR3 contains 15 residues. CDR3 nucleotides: TGTGCCAGCTCACCAAGACAGGGTGGCACCGGGGAGCTGTTTTTT. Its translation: CASSPRQGGTGELFF.

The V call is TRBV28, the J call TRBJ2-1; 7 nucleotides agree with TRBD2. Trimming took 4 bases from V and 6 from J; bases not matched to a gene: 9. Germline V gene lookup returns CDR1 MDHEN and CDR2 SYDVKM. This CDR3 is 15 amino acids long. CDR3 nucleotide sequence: TGTGCCAGCAGTTCTGGTGCGGGAGACCGCAATGAGCAGTTCTTC. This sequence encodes CASSSGAGDRNEQFF.

Written as DNA, the CDR3 is TGCGCCAGCAGCTTGGTAGTGGGAGGCCCCGACGAGCAGTACTTC. Protein product: CASSLVVGGPDEQYF. The genes are TRBV5-1 and TRBJ2-7; D may be TRBD2 (6 bases). Germline V gene sequence: CDR1 SGHRS, CDR2 YFSETQ. The CDR3 covers 15 residues. V lost 0 bases and J lost 5, with 15 bases in between.